This T cell receptor (beta chain) was documented in a study of blood T cell repertoires in COVID-19. Looking at the study overall: Spain, Italy and the United States supplied samples that represented acute and convalescent COVID-19. T cells, B-cell-depleted T cells, or PBMCs provided the cDNA or gDNA that served as material.

In the source study's methods: Estimation of nucleated cell counts relied on the amplification of reference gene primers. Only in-frame clones appear in the TCRdb table, and some are missing; sequencing was by immunoSEQ multiplex PCR. V and J calls and clone size are as listed in that table; D and trimming were resolved from the DNA. The sample shows more than 200,000 clones, about four fifths of them seen only once. The germline V gene has CDR1 LGHNA and CDR2 YNFKEQ. Trimming stripped 3 bases from V and 0 bases from J, with 9 bases between. CDR3 length: 15 residues. The TCR originated in a middle-aged woman with active or convalescent COVID-19. The chain employs TRBV4-2 and TRBJ2-1; D call uncertain. Sequenced material: peripheral blood. The CDR3 nucleotides are TGTGCCAGCAGCCATCCTTCGAGCTCCTACAATGAGCAGTTCTTC. Residues: CASSHPSSSYNEQFF.